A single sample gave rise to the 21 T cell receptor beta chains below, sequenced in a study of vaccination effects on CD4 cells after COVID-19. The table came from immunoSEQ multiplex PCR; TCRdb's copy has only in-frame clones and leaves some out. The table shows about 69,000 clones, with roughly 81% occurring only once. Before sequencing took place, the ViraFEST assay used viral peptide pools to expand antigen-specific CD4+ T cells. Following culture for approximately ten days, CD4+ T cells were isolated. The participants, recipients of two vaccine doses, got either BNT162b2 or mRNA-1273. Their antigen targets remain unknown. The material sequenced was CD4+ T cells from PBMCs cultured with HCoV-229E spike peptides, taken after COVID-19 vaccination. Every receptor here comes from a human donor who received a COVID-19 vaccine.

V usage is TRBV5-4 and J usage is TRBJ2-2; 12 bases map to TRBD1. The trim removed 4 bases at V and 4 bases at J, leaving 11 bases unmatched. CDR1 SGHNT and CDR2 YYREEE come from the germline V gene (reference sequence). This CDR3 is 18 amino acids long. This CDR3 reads CASSPDGGTGGTTGELFF. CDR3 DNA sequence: TGTGCCAGCAGCCCGGATGGGGGGACAGGGGGCACCACCGGGGAGCTGTTTTTT. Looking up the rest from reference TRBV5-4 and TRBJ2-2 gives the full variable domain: ETGVTQSPTHLIKTRGQQVTLRCSSQSGHNTVSWYQQALGQGPQFIFQYYREEENGRGNFPPRFSGLQFPNYSSELNVNALELDDSALYLCASSPDGGTGGTTGELFFGEGSRLTVL.

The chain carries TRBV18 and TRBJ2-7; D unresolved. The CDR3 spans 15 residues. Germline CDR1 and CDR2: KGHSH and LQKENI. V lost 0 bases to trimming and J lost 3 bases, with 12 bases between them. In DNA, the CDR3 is TGTGCCAGCTCACCACCGTCCGGGCGATACTACGAGCAGTACGTC. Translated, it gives CASSPPSGRYYEQYV.

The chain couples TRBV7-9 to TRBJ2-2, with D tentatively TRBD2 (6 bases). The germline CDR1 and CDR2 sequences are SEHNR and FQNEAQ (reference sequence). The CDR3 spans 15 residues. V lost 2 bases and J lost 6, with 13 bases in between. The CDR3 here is CASSLFSREAGELFF. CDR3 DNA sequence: TGTGCCAGCAGCTTATTCAGCAGGGAGGCCGGGGAGCTGTTTTTT.

For the CDR3, the DNA is TGTGCCAGCAGCGCAGGGACAGTGGATAATGAAAAACTGTTTTTT. Protein: CASSAGTVDNEKLFF. The chain carries TRBV9 and TRBJ1-4; 7 bases line up with TRBD1. The J segment lost 4 bases and the V segment lost 3 bases, leaving 6 bases of the junction unmatched. The CDR3 consists of 15 residues. Germline CDR1 reads SGDLS; CDR2 reads YYNGEE.

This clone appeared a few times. Here the CDR3 reads CASSMVRGTKYRGESMAFF. The DNA of the CDR3 is TGTGCCAGTAGTATGGTTCGTGGGACAAAATACAGGGGCGAGTCAATGGCTTTCTTT. The V gene is TRBV19, the J gene TRBJ1-1, with 7 bases aligning to TRBD1. Germline assignment: CDR1 LNHDA and CDR2 SQIVND (reference sequence). Germline trimming cut 3 bases from V and 11 bases from J; bases unmatched to any gene: 27. The CDR3 loop spans 19 amino acids.

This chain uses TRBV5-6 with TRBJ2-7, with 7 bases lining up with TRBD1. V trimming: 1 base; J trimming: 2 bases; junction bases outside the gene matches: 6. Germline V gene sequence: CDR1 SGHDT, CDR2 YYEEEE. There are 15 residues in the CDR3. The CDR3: CASSLFDRETYEQYV. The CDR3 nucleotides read TGTGCCAGCAGCTTGTTTGACAGGGAGACCTACGAGCAGTACGTC.

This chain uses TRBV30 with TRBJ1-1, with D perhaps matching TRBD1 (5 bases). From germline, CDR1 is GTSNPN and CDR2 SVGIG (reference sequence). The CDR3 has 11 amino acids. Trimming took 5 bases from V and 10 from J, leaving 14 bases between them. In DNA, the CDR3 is TGTGCCTGGGGGACGGCATATACAGCTTTCTTT. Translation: CAWGTAYTAFF.

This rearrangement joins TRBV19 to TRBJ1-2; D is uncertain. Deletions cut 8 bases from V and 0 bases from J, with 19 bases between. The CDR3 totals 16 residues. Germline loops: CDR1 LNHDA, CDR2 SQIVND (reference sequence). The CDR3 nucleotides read TGTGCCAGTGTTCGTTCGGGTTTACCCTCTAACTATGGCTACACCTTC. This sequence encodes CASVRSGLPSNYGYTF.

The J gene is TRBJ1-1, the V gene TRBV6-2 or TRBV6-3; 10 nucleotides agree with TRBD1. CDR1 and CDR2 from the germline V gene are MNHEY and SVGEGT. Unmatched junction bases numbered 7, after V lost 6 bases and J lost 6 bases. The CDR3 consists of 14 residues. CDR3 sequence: CASSQGTGVAEAFF. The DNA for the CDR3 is TGTGCCAGCAGCCAAGGGACAGGGGTGGCTGAAGCTTTCTTT.

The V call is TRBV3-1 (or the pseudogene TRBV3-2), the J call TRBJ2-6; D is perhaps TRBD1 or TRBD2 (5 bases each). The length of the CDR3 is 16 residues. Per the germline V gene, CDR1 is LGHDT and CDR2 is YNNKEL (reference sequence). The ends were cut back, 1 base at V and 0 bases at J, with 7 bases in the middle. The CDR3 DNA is TGTGCCAGCAGCCAAGGGGGGATCTCTGGGGCCAACGTCCTGACTTTC. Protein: CASSQGGISGANVLTF.

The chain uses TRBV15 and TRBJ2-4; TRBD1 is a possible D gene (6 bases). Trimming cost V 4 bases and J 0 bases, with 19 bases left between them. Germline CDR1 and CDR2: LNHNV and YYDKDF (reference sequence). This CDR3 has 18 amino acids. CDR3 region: CATSTRESGHLAKNIQYF. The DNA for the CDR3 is TGTGCCACCAGCACCCGAGAATCGGGACACCTAGCCAAAAACATTCAGTACTTC.

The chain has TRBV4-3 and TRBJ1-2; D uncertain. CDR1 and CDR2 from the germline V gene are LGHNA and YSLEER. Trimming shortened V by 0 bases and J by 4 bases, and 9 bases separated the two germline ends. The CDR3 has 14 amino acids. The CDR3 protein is CASSQDSGPYGYTF. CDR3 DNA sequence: TGCGCCAGCAGCCAAGATTCAGGTCCCTATGGCTACACCTTC.

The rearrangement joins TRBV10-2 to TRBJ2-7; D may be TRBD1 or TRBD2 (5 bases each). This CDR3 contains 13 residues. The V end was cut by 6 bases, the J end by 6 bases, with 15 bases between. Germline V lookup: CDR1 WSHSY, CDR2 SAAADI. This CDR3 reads CASRPSGPTEQYV. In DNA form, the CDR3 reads TGCGCCAGCAGACCGTCGGGGCCGACCGAGCAGTACGTC.

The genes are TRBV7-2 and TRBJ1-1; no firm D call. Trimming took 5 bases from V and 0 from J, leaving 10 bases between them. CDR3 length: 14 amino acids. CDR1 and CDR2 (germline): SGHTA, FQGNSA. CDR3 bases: TGTGCCAGCAGCCACATCGGACTGAACACTGAAGCTTTCTTT. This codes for CASSHIGLNTEAFF.

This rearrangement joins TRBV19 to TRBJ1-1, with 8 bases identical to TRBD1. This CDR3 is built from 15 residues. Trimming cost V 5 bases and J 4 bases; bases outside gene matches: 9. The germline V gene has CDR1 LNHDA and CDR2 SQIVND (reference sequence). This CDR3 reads CASSAPRGLVTEAFF. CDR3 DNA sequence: TGTGCCAGTAGTGCCCCCAGGGGGCTGGTCACTGAAGCTTTCTTT.

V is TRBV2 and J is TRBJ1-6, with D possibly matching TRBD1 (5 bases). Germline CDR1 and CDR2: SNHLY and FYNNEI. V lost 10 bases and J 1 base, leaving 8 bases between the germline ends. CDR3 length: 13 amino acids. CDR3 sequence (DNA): TGTGCCAAGAGACAGTCCTATAATTCACCCCTCCACTTT. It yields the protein CAKRQSYNSPLHF.

The CDR3 DNA is TGTGCCAGCAGTGATGAGAGGGGGAGAATCACAGATACGCAGTATTTT. Translating it yields CASSDERGRITDTQYF. The chain carries TRBV6-1 and TRBJ2-3; a weak D match, TRBD1 (6 bases). CDR3 size: 16 residues. Germline values: CDR1 MNHNS, CDR2 SASEGT. The ends were cut back, 3 bases at V and 2 bases at J, with 15 bases in the middle.

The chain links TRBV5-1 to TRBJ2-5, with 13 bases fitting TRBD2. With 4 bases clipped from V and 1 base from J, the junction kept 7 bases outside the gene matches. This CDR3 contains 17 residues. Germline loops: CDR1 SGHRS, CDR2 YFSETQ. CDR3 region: CASSLQGTSGIQETQYF. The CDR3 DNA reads TGCGCCAGCAGCCTCCAAGGGACTAGCGGGATCCAAGAGACCCAGTACTTC.

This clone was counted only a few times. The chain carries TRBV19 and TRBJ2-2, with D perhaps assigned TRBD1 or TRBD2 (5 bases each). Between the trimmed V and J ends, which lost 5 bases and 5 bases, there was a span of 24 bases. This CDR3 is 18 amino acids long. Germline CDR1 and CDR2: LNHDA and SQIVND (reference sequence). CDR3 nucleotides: TGTGCCAGTAGTTCGGCCAGGGCAACGCTAGCAAAGACCGGGGAGCTGTTTTTT. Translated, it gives CASSSARATLAKTGELFF.

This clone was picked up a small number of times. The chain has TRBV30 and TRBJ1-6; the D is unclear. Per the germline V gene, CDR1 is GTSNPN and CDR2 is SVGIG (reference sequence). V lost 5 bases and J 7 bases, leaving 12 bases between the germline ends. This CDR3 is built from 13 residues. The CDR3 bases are TGTGCCTGGGGAGGATCGAGAAATTCACCCCTCCACTTT. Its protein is CAWGGSRNSPLHF.

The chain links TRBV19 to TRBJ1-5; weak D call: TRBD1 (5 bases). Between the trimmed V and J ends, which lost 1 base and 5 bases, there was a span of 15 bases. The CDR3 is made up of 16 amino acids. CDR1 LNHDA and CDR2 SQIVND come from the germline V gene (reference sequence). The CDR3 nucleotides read TGTGCCAGTAGTATAGGGTCTGGGACTGCTTATCAGCCCCAGCATTTT. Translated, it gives CASSIGSGTAYQPQHF.